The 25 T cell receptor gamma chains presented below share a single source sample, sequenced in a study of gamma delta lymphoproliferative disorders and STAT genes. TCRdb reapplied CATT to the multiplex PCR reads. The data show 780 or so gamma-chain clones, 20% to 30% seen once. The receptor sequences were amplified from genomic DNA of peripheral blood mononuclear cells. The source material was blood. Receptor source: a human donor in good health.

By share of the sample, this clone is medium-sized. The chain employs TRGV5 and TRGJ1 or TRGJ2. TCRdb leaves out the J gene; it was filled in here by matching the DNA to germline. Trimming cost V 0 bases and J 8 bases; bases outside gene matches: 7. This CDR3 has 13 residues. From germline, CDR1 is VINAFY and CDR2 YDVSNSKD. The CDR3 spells CATWDRPRHKKLF. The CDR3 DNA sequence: TGTGCCACCTGGGACAGGCCAAGACATAAGAAACTCTTT.

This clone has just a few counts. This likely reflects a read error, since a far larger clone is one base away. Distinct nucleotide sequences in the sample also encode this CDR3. The CDR3 DNA is TGTGCTGCATGGGATTTATTTTGTACCACTGGTTGGTTCAAGATATTT. Translated: CAAWDLFCTTGWFKIF. V is TRGV10 and J is TRGJP1. The J gene, absent from TCRdb, was called here by matching the DNA to germline. TRGV10 is flagged as an ORF with uncertain function. This CDR3 comprises 16 residues. With V trimmed by 12 bases and J by 1 base, 15 bases remained unmatched.

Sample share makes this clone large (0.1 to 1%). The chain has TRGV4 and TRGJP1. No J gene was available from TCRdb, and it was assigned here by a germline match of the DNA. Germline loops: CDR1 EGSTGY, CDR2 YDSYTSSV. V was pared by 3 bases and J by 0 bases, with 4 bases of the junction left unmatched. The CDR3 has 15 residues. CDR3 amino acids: CATWDKYTTGWFKIF. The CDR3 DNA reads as TGTGCCACCTGGGATAAATATACCACTGGTTGGTTCAAGATATTT.

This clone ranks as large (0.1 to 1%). The CDR3: CATENPENYYKKLF. The CDR3 bases are TGTGCCACCGAAAATCCAGAGAATTATTATAAGAAACTCTTT. The chain has TRGV4 and TRGJ1 or TRGJ2. Matching the DNA to germline supplied the J gene, which TCRdb does not give. The CDR3 consists of 14 residues. The V segment lost 9 bases and the J segment 0 bases; nucleotides outside the gene matches: 11. Per the germline V gene, CDR1 is EGSTGY and CDR2 is YDSYTSSV.

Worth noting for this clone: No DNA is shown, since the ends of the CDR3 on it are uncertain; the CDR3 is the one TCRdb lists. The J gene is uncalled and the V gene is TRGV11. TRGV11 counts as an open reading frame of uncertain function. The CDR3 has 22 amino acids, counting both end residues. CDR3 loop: CACWIRQSNVRLRNSLAVEQHF.

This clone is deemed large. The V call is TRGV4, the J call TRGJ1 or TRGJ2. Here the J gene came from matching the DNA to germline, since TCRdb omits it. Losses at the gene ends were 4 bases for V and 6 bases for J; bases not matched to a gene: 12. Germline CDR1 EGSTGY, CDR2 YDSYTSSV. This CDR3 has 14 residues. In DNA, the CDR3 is TGTGCCACCTGGGACCGCCCCGGGCGTTATAAGAAACTCTTT. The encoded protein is CATWDRPGRYKKLF.

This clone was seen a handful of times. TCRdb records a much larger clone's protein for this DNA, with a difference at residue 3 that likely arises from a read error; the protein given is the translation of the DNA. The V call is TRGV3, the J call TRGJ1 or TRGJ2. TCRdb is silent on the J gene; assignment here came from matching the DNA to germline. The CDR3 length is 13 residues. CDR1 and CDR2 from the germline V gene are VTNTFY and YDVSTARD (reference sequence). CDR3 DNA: TGTGCCCCCTGGGACCGAACTTATTATAAGAAACTCTTT. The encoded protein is CAPWDRTYYKKLF.

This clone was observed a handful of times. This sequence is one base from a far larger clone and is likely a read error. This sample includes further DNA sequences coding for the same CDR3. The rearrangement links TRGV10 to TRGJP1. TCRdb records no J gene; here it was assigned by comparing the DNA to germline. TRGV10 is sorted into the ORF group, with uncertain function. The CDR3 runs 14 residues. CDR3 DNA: TGTGCCGCGTGGGATTATACCACTGGTTGGTTCAAGATATTT. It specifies CAAWDYTTGWFKIF.

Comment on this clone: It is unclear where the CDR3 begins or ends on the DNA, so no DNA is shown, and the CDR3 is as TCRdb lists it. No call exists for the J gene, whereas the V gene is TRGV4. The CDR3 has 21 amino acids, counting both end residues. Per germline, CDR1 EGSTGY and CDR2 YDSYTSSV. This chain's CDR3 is CATWDGPGLIIRNSLAVEQHF.

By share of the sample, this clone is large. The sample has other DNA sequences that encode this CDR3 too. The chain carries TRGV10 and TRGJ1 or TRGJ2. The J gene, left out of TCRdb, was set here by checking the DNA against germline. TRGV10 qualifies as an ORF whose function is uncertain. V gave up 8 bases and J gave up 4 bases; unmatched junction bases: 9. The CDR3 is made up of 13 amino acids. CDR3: CAAWDSRYYKKLF. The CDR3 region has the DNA TGTGCTGCGTGGGATTCGAGATATTATAAGAAACTCTTT.

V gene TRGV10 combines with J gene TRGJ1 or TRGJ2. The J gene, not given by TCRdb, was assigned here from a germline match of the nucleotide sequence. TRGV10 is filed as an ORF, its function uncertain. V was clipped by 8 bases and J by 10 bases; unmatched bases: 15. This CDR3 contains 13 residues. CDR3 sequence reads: CAAWDYIKRKKLF. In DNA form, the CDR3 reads TGTGCTGCGTGGGATTATATAAAAAGGAAGAAACTCTTT.

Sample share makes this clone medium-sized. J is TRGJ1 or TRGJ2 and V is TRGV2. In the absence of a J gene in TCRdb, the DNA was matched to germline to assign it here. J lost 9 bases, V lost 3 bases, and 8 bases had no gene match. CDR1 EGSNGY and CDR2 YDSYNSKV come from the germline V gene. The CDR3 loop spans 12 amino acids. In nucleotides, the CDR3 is TGTGCCACCTGGGACTTCCAGACTAAGAAACTCTTT. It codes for CATWDFQTKKLF.

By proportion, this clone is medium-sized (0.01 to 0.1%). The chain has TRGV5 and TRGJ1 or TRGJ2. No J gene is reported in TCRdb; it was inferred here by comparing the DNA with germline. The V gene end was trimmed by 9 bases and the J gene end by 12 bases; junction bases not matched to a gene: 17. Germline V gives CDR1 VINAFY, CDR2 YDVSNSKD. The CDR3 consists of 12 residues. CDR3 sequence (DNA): TGTGCCACCGAAAGATACGTCAGTCGGAAACTCTTT. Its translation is CATERYVSRKLF.

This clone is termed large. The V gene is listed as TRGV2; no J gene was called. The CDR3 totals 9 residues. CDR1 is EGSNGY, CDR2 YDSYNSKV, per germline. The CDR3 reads CATWEWGLF. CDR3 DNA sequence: TGTGCCACCTGGGAATGGGGACTCTTT.

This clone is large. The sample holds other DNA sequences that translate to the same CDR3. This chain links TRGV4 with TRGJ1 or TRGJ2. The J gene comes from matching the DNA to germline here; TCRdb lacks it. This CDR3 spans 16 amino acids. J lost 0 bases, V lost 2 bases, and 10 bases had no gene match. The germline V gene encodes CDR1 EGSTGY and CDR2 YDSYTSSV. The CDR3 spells CATWDEKYSNYYKKLF. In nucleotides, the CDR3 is TGTGCCACCTGGGATGAAAAATACTCGAATTATTATAAGAAACTCTTT.

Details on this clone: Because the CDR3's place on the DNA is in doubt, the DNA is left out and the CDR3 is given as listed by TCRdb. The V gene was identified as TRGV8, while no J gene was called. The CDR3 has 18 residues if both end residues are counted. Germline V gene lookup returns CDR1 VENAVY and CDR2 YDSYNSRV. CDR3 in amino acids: CATSSCRGGNSLAVEQHF.

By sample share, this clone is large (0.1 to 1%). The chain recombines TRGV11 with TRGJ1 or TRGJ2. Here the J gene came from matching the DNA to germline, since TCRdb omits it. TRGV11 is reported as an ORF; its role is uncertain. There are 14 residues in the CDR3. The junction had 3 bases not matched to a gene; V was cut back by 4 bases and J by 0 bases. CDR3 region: CACWIRRNYYKKLF. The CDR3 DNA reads TGTGCCTGCTGGATTAGACGGAATTATTATAAGAAACTCTTT.

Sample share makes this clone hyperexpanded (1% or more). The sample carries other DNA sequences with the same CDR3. The DNA of the CDR3 is TGTGCTGCGTGGGACGTTTATTATAAGAAACTCTTT. Translating gives CAAWDVYYKKLF. This rearrangement joins TRGV10 to TRGJ1 or TRGJ2. Assignment of the J gene here rests on matching the DNA to germline, because TCRdb gives none. TRGV10 qualifies as an ORF whose function is uncertain. The CDR3 contains 12 residues. With 8 bases clipped from V and 3 bases from J, the junction kept 5 bases outside the gene matches.

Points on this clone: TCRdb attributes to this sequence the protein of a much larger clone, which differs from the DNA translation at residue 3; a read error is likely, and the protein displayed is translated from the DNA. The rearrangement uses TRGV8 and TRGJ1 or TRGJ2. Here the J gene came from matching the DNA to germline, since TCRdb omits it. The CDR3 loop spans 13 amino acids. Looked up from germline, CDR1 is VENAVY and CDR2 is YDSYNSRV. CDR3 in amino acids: CASWEKGYYKKLF. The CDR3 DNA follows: TGTGCCTCCTGGGAAAAGGGGTATTATAAGAAACTCTTT.

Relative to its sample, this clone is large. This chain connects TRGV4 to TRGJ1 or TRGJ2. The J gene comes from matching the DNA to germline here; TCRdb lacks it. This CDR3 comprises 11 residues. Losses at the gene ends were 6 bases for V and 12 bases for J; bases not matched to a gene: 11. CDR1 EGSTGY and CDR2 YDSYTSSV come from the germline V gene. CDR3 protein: CATWPGLRKLF. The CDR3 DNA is TGTGCCACCTGGCCGGGCCTAAGGAAACTCTTT.

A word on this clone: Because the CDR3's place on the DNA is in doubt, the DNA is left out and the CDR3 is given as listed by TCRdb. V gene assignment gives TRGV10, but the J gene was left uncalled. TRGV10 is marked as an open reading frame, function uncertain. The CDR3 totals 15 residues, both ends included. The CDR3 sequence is CAAWVGNSLAVEQHF.

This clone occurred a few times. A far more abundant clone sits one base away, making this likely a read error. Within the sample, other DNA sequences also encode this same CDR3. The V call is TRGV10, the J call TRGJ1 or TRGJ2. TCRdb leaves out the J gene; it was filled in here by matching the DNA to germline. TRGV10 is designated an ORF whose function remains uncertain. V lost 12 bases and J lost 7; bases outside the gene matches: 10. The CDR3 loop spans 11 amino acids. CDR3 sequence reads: CAAWDRYKKLF. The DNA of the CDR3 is TGTGCTGCATGGGATAGGTATAAGAAACTCTTT.

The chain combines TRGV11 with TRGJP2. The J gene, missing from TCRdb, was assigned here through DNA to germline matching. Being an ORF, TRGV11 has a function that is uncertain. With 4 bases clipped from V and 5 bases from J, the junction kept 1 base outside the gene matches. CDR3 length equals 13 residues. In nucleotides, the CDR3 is TGTGCCTGCTGGATTAGAAGTGATTGGATCAAGACGTTT. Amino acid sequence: CACWIRSDWIKTF.

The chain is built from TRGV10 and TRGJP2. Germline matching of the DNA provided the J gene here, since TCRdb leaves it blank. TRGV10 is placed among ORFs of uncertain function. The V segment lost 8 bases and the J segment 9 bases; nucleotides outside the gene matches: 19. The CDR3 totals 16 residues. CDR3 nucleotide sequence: TGTGCTGCGTGGGACCTCGACCGGGCCCCTTATTGGATCAAGACGTTT. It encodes CAAWDLDRAPYWIKTF.

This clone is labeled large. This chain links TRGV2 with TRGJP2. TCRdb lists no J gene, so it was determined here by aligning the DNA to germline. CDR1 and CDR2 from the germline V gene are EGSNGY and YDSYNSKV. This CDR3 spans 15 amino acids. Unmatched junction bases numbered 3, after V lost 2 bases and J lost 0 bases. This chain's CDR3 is CATWDDDSSDWIKTF. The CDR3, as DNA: TGTGCCACCTGGGACGACGATAGTAGTGATTGGATCAAGACGTTT.